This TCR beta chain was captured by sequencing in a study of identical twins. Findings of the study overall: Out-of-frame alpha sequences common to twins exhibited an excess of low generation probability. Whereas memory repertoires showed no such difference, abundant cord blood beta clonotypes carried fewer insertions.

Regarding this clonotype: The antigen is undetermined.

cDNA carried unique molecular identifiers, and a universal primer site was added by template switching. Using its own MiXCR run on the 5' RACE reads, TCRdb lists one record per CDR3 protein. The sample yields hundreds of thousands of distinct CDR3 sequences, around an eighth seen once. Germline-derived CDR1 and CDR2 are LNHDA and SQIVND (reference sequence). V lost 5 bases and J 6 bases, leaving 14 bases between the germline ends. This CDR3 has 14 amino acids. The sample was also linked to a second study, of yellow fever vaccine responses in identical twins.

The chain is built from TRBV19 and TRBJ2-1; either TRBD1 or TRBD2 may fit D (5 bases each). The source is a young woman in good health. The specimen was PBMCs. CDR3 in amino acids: CASSHQGVSNEQFF. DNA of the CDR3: TGTGCCAGTAGTCATCAGGGAGTCTCCAATGAGCAGTTCTTC.